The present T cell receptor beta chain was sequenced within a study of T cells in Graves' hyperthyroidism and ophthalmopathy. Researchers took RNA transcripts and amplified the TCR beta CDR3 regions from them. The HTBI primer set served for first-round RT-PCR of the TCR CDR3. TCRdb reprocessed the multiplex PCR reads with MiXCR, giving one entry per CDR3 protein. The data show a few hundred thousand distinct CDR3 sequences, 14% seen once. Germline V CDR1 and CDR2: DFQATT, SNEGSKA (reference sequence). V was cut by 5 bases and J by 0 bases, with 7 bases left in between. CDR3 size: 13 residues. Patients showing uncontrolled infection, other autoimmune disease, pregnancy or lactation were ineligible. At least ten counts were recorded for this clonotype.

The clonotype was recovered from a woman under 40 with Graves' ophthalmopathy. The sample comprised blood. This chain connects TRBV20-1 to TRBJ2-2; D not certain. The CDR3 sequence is CSARHSNTGELFF. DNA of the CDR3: TGCAGTGCTCGACACTCGAACACCGGGGAGCTGTTTTTT.